One T cell receptor beta chain is described in this entry. This record comes from a study of T cell responses to AZD1222 COVID-19 vaccine. The assay was immunoSEQ multiplex PCR, and TCRdb's table has in-frame clones only and misses some. In the table there are some 150,000 clones, 90% of which are singletons. V was cut by 4 bases and J by 5 bases, with 9 bases left in between. CDR3 length: 13 amino acids. Germline CDR1 MNHNY, CDR2 SVGAGI (reference sequence). J is TRBJ2-1 and V is TRBV6-6; unclear D gene. This TCR was sampled from an adult in good health. Sequencing was performed on peripheral blood, taken on day 0 of AZD1222 vaccination. CDR3 bases: TGTGCCAGCAGTTCCCCGATCCACAATGAGCAGTTCTTC. It encodes CASSSPIHNEQFF.